This TCR beta chain was recorded in a study of shared clonotypes between healthy human individuals. The study, taken as a whole, reports: Limitation of the genetic and exposure-history diversity represented came from the few donors. Rarefaction curves obtained for sorted subsets showed sequencing incomplete despite large depth. What naive subsets generally showed was a larger estimated richness than memory subsets showed.

Adult donors, all healthy and HIV-negative, had no recent acute infections or vaccinations. This CDR3 contains 13 residues. The germline V gene has CDR1 LNHDA and CDR2 SQIVND (reference sequence). V was shortened by 8 bases and J by 1 base, with 11 bases between the two germline ends. As concerns this clone: Its antigen is still unknown.

Data came from immunoSEQ multiplex PCR; TCRdb stores just in-frame clones and leaves some out. The data show more than 850,000 clones, with about 84% seen just once and approximately 0.56% held by the top ten. The genes are TRBV19 and TRBJ2-5; D is unresolved. The sequencing sample was made of memory CD4+ T cells from PBMCs. The subset here: CD45RA-negative fraction. The clonotype originates from a man aged 18 to 30 in good health. Some clones in this sample may be carry-over from other donors' samples. CDR3 protein: CASPPGRQETQYF. In nucleotides, the CDR3 is TGTGCCAGTCCCCCGGGTCGCCAAGAGACCCAGTACTTC.